This record covers a single T cell receptor beta chain. This sample was taken from a study of T and B cells in COVID-19 patients. Study summary: COVID-19 patients gave peripheral blood either during active infection or after recovery.

TRB was amplified from about 260-540 ng of blood genomic DNA. Multiplex PCR with BIOMED2 TRB-A/B primer pools amplified TRB rearrangements. MiXCR was run by TCRdb on the multiplex PCR reads, yielding one entry per CDR3 protein. The sample records fewer than 15,000 distinct CDR3 sequences, 29% being singletons. Trimming cost V 4 bases and J 3 bases, with 13 bases left between them. The CDR3 extends over 15 amino acids. The germline V gene encodes CDR1 MNHNY and CDR2 SVGAGI (reference sequence). The V call is TRBV6-6, the J call TRBJ1-3; a possible D gene is TRBD1 (6 bases). This sequence was found in a human donor who had recovered from COVID-19. The sequencing sample was made of blood. The CDR3 loop reads CASSLSGASGNTIYF. The CDR3 DNA reads as TGTGCCAGCAGTTTGTCGGGGGCAAGTGGAAACACCATATATTTT.